Below are 23 T cell receptor beta chains sequenced from a single sample in a study of cytomegalovirus exposure and HLA in healthy donors. Primers: 60 Vbeta forward and 13 Jbeta reverse. Generated by immunoSEQ multiplex PCR, the TCRdb table keeps only in-frame clones and is missing some. The profile shows about 67,000 clones, 60% to 80% of them singletons. The sequencing sample was made of PBMCs. The receptors come from a man aged 55 to 70 in good health and CMV-seropositive.

The chain employs TRBV4-1 and TRBJ1-1; perhaps TRBD1 as D (6 bases). V lost 4 bases and J 4 bases, leaving 16 bases between the germline ends. This CDR3 has 15 residues. Germline assignment: CDR1 MGHRA and CDR2 YSYEKL. The CDR3 bases are TGCGCCAGCAGCCTCTGGGGGCCAGGGGCCACTGAAGCTTTCTTT. Amino acids: CASSLWGPGATEAFF.

This clone has only a few counts. The chain uses TRBV1 and TRBJ1-1; the D call in the table, TRBD1, was not verified against the DNA. TRBV1 constitutes a pseudogene. The CDR3 extends over 14 amino acids. This CDR3 is CTSSYRFMNTEAFF. DNA for the CDR3: TGCACCAGCAGTTACAGATTTATGAACACTGAAGCTTTCTTT.

The table lists this clone with a few counts. The V call is TRBV6-6, the J call TRBJ1-5; D gene uncertain. The CDR3 sequence is 15 residues long. With 2 bases removed from V and 1 base from J, the gap between germline ends came to 9 bases. Germline CDR1 MNHNY, CDR2 SVGAGI (reference sequence). The CDR3 protein is CASSYQILSNQPQHF. In nucleotides, the CDR3 is TGTGCCAGCAGTTACCAAATACTAAGCAATCAGCCCCAGCATTTT.

The V call is TRBV6-4, the J call TRBJ2-2; D possibly corresponds to TRBD1 (5 bases). Germline V gives CDR1 MRHNA, CDR2 SNTAGT. The CDR3 is 14 residues long. The ends were cut back, 7 bases at V and 4 bases at J, with 13 bases in the middle. The CDR3 loop reads CASIDSPGTGELFF. The CDR3 coding sequence is TGTGCCAGCATCGACAGTCCGGGCACCGGGGAGCTGTTTTTT.

The V gene is TRBV18, the J gene TRBJ1-1; D is unresolved. Trimming cost V 0 bases and J 1 base, with 6 bases left between them. The germline V gene encodes CDR1 KGHSH and CDR2 LQKENI. This CDR3 contains 14 residues. The CDR3 protein is CASSPPRGNTEAFF. In nucleotides, the CDR3 is TGTGCCAGCTCACCACCGCGGGGGAACACTGAAGCTTTCTTT.

J is TRBJ1-5 and V is TRBV7-8; D is unclear. Germline loops: CDR1 SGHVS, CDR2 FQNEAQ. The germline V and J ends were trimmed by 5 bases and 1 base, with 15 bases remaining between them. The CDR3 has 16 residues. The CDR3 DNA is TGTGCCAGCAGCCCTTTTAGGAGGAACAGCAATCAGCCCCAGCATTTT. Translation: CASSPFRRNSNQPQHF.

For the CDR3, the DNA is TGTGCCAGCAGCCTGAGGGAAAACACTGAAGCTTTCTTT. Amino acids: CASSLRENTEAFF. The chain uses TRBV6-6 and TRBJ1-1; D is unclear. The V and J ends lost 6 bases and 2 bases respectively, with 10 bases between them. CDR3 length: 13 residues. CDR1 MNHNY and CDR2 SVGAGI come from the germline V gene (reference sequence).

The V call is TRBV27, the J call TRBJ2-2; 8 nucleotides agree with TRBD2. The V gene's germline CDR1 is MNHEY and CDR2 SMNVEV (reference sequence). The junction had 10 bases not matched to a gene; V was cut back by 6 bases and J by 4 bases. The CDR3 spans 16 residues. CDR3 residues: CASSLTGGLGTGELFF. The CDR3 region has the DNA TGTGCCAGCAGCCTAACGGGGGGGCTAGGCACCGGGGAGCTGTTTTTT.

The J gene is TRBJ1-1, the V gene TRBV11-2; D gene ambiguous. The germline V gene has CDR1 SGHAT and CDR2 FQNNGV. The CDR3 spans 17 residues. V dropped 0 bases and J dropped 3 bases, with 17 bases sitting between them. In DNA form, the CDR3 reads TGTGCCAGCAGCTTAGAAGGGCACCGGCGGGGAGACACTGAAGCTTTCTTT. Residues: CASSLEGHRRGDTEAFF.

The rearrangement uses TRBV25-1 and TRBJ2-7; TRBD2 agrees at 7 bases. The CDR3 consists of 13 residues. Germline V gives CDR1 MGHDK, CDR2 SYGVNS. Trimming at V came to 7 bases and at J to 2 bases, leaving 5 bases not matched to a gene. CDR3 nucleotide sequence: TGTGCCAGCACGAATGCGGGAGCCTACGAGCAGTACTTC. Protein: CASTNAGAYEQYF.

The chain combines TRBV7-9 with TRBJ1-2; TRBD1 might be the D (6 bases). Germline V gene data show CDR1 as SEHNR and CDR2 as FQNEAQ (reference sequence). The CDR3 extends over 14 amino acids. V was clipped by 5 bases and J by 4 bases, with 14 bases between them. The CDR3 loop reads CASSLQGGGYGYTF. The CDR3 bases are TGTGCCAGCAGCCTTCAAGGGGGTGGCTATGGCTACACCTTC. Using reference TRBV7-9 and TRBJ1-2 for the parts outside the CDR3, the full variable domain is DTGVSQNPRHKITKRGQNVTFRCDPISEHNRLYWYRQTLGQGPEFLTYFQNEAQLEKSRLLSDRFSAERPKGSFSTLEIQRTEQGDSAMYLCASSLQGGGYGYTFGSGTRLTVV.

The V call is TRBV7-9, the J call TRBJ2-7; D is unclear. The V end lost 4 bases, the J end lost 2 bases, and 6 bases lay between the germline ends. The CDR3 has 12 amino acids. CDR1 and CDR2 (germline): SEHNR, FQNEAQ (reference sequence). Here the CDR3 DNA reads TGTGCCAGCAGCTCCCCAGCCTACGAGCAGTACTTC. Protein sequence: CASSSPAYEQYF. Looking up the rest from reference TRBV7-9 and TRBJ2-7 gives the full variable domain: DTGVSQNPRHKITKRGQNVTFRCDPISEHNRLYWYRQTLGQGPEFLTYFQNEAQLEKSRLLSDRFSAERPKGSFSTLEIQRTEQGDSAMYLCASSSPAYEQYFGPGTRLTVT.

The chain has TRBV5-6 and TRBJ1-2, with no clear D. V was trimmed by 6 bases and J by 5 bases, leaving 29 bases between them. CDR3 length: 18 residues. Germline V gives CDR1 SGHDT, CDR2 YYEEEE. CDR3 protein: CASTPRWARDQSSYGYTF. The CDR3 nucleotides are TGTGCCAGCACCCCCCGTTGGGCGCGGGATCAAAGCAGTTATGGCTACACCTTC.

Here the CDR3 DNA reads TGTGCCAGCTCACTACACAAGACAGGGAGTGGAGAGACCCAGTACTTC. Translation gives CASSLHKTGSGETQYF. The chain links TRBV18 to TRBJ2-5; 7 bases line up with TRBD1. CDR1 is KGHSH, CDR2 LQKENI, per germline. The trim removed 4 bases at V and 4 bases at J, leaving 12 bases unmatched. The CDR3 loop spans 16 amino acids.

The V call is TRBV7-9, the J call TRBJ1-1; weak D call: TRBD1 (5 bases). This CDR3 spans 14 amino acids. Germline loops: CDR1 SEHNR, CDR2 FQNEAQ (reference sequence). V dropped 2 bases and J dropped 1 base, with 8 bases sitting between them. CDR3 DNA sequence: TGTGCCAGCAGCTTAAGTCAGGGGAACACTGAAGCTTTCTTT. This encodes CASSLSQGNTEAFF.

This clone was found a few times. The genes are TRBV29-1 and TRBJ2-5; possible D gene TRBD1, 6 bases. CDR3 size: 12 residues. V gave up 7 bases and J gave up 2 bases, with 11 bases separating them. The germline gives CDR1 SQVTM, CDR2 ANQGSEA. The CDR3 DNA follows: TGCAGCGGCGCACAGGGACAAGAGACCCAGTACTTC. Its translation: CSGAQGQETQYF.

This clone has more than one count but fewer than ten. CDR3: CASPSGGAPDTQYF. The CDR3 nucleotides are TGTGCCAGCCCCAGCGGGGGGGCCCCAGATACGCAGTATTTT. This chain joins TRBV2 and TRBJ2-3; the match to TRBD2 covers 10 bases. CDR3 length: 14 amino acids. V was clipped by 8 bases and J by 4 bases; unmatched bases: 6. Germline V gene lookup returns CDR1 SNHLY and CDR2 FYNNEI.

The chain combines TRBV5-5 with TRBJ1-5; 9 positions match TRBD1. The CDR3 spans 16 residues. V trimming: 2 bases; J trimming: 0 bases; junction bases outside the gene matches: 3. From germline, CDR1 is SGHKS and CDR2 YYEKEE (reference sequence). In DNA, the CDR3 is TGTGCCAGCAGCTTATGGACAGGGGTTAGCAATCAGCCCCAGCATTTT. Translation: CASSLWTGVSNQPQHF.

V and J are TRBV5-8 and TRBJ2-2, with 12 bases identical to TRBD2. V lost 0 bases to trimming and J lost 1 base; unmatched junction nucleotides: 4. The CDR3 runs 18 residues. Germline assignment: CDR1 SGHTS and CDR2 YDEGEE. Here the CDR3 DNA reads TGTGCCAGCAGCTTGGCGACTAGCGGGAGAGTGAACACCGGGGAGCTGTTTTTT. Amino acid sequence: CASSLATSGRVNTGELFF.

The genes are TRBV5-4 and TRBJ2-5; TRBD2 agrees at 9 bases. The V gene end was trimmed by 5 bases and the J gene end by 5 bases; junction bases not matched to a gene: 10. This CDR3 comprises 15 residues. Germline-derived CDR1 and CDR2 are SGHNT and YYREEE (reference sequence). CDR3 coding DNA: TGTGCCAGCAGTACGACTAGCGGCCCTCGGGAGACCCAGTACTTC. Protein product: CASSTTSGPRETQYF.

The rearrangement joins TRBV19 to TRBJ1-2; D possibly corresponds to TRBD1 (5 bases). Trimming removed 3 bases from V and 4 bases from J, with 18 bases in between. The CDR3 sequence is 16 residues long. Germline CDR1 reads LNHDA; CDR2 reads SQIVND (reference sequence). This chain's CDR3 is CASSISVWGASYGYTF. Here the CDR3 DNA reads TGTGCCAGTAGTATCAGCGTTTGGGGCGCGAGCTATGGCTACACCTTC.

The rearrangement uses TRBV18 and TRBJ2-5; possible D gene TRBD1, 6 bases. Germline V gene data show CDR1 as KGHSH and CDR2 as LQKENI. V was clipped by 3 bases and J by 4 bases, with 27 bases between them. The CDR3 covers 19 residues. CDR3 residues: CASSPWAAPGADSLETQYF. The CDR3 DNA reads TGTGCCAGCTCACCCTGGGCGGCACCAGGGGCCGATTCTCTAGAGACCCAGTACTTC.

This chain connects TRBV5-5 to TRBJ2-7; 9 positions agree with TRBD1. The germline V gene has CDR1 SGHKS and CDR2 YYEKEE (reference sequence). With V trimmed by 0 bases and J by 5 bases, 6 bases remained unmatched. This CDR3 is built from 15 residues. This CDR3 reads CASSLDRDREDEQYF. The CDR3 nucleotides read TGTGCCAGCAGCTTGGACCGGGACAGGGAGGACGAGCAGTACTTC.